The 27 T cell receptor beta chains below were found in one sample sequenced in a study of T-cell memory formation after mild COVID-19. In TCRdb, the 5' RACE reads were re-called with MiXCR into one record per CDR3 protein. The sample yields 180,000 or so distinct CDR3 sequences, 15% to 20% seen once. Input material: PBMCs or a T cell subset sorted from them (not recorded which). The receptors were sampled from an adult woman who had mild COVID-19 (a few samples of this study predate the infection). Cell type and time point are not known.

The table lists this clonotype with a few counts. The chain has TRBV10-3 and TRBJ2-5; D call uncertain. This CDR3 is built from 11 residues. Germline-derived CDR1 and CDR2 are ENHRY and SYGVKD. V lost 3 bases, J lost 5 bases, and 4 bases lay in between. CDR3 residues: CAISDMETQYF. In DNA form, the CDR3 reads TGTGCCATCAGTGATATGGAGACCCAGTACTTC.

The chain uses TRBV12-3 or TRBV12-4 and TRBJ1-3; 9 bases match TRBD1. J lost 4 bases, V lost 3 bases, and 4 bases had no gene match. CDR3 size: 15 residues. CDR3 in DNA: TGTGCCAGCAGTTTGGGACAGGGCGGAGGAAACACCATATATTTT. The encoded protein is CASSLGQGGGNTIYF.

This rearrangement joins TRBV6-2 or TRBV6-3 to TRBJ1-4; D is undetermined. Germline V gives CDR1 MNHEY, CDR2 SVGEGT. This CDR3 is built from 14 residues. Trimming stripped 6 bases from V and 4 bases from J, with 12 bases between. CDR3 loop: CASRWDYSNEKLFF. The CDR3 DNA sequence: TGTGCCAGCAGATGGGATTATAGTAATGAAAAACTGTTTTTT.

The CDR3 DNA is TGTGCCACCAGTGGTCCTGGGGGAGCTCCCGAGCTGTTTTTT. This encodes CATSGPGGAPELFF. V is TRBV24-1 and J is TRBJ2-2, with D perhaps assigned TRBD1 or TRBD2 (5 bases each). Germline-derived CDR1 and CDR2 are KGHDR and SFDVKD. V was pared by 5 bases and J by 11 bases, with 17 bases between. The CDR3 runs to 14 residues.

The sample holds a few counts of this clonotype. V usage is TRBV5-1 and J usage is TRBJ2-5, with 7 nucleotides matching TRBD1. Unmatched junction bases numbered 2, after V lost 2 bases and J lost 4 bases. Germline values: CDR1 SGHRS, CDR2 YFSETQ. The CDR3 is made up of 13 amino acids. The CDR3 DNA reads TGCGCCAGCAGCTTCGGACAGGTAGAGACCCAGTACTTC. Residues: CASSFGQVETQYF. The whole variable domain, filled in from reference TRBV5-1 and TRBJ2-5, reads KAGVTQTPRYLIKTRGQQVTLSCSPISGHRSVSWYQQTPGQGLQFLFEYFSETQRNKGNFPGRFSGRQFSNSRSEMNVSTLELGDSALYLCASSFGQVETQYFGPGTRLLVL.

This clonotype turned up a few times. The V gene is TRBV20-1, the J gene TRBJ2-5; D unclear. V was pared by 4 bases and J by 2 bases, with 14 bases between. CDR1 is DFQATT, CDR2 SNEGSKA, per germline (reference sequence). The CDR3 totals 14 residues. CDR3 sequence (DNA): TGCAGTGCTATTTACCCCATTGGGCAAGAGACCCAGTACTTC. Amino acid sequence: CSAIYPIGQETQYF.

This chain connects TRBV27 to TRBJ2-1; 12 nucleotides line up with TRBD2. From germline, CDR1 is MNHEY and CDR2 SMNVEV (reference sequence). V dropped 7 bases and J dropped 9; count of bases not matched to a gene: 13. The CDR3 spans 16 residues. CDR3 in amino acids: CASNVLAGGLRGEQFF. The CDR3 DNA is TGTGCCAGCAACGTACTAGCGGGGGGCCTGAGGGGTGAGCAGTTCTTC.

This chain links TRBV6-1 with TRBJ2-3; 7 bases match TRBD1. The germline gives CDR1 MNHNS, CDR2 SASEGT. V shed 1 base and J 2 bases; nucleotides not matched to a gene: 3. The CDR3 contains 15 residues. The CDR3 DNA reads TGTGCCAGCAGTGAAGGGGGGACAGCCACAGATACGCAGTATTTT. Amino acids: CASSEGGTATDTQYF.

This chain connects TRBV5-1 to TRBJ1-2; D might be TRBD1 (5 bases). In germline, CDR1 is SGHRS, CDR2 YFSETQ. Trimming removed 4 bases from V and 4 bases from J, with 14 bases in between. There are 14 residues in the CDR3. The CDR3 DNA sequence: TGCGCCAGCAGCCTGGACACGGGTACCTATGGCTACACCTTC. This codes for CASSLDTGTYGYTF.

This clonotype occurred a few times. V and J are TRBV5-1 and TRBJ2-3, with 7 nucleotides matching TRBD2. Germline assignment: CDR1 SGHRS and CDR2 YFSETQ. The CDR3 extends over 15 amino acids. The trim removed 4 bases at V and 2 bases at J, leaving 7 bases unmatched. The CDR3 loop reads CASSLQRGSTDTQYF. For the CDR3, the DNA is TGCGCCAGCAGCCTTCAGCGGGGCTCCACAGATACGCAGTATTTT.

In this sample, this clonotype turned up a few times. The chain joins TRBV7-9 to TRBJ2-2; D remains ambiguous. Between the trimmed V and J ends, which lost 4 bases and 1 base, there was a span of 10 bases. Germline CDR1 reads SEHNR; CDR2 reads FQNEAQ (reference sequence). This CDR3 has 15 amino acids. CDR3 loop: CASSSPTRNTGELFF. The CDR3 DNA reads TGTGCCAGCAGCTCCCCGACACGGAACACCGGGGAGCTGTTTTTT.

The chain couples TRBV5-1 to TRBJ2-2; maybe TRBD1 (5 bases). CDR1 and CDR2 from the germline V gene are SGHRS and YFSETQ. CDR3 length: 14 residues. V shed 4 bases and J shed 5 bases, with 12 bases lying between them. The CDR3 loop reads CASSVGRATGELFF. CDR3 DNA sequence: TGCGCCAGCAGCGTGGGCAGGGCGACCGGGGAGCTGTTTTTT.

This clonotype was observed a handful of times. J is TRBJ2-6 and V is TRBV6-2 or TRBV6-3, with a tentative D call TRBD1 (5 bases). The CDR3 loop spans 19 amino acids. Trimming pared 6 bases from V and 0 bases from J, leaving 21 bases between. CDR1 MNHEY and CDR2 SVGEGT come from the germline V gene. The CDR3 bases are TGTGCCAGCAGACTTTCTCAAAGGGGCCGGTCCTCTGGGGCCAACGTCCTGACTTTC. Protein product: CASRLSQRGRSSGANVLTF.

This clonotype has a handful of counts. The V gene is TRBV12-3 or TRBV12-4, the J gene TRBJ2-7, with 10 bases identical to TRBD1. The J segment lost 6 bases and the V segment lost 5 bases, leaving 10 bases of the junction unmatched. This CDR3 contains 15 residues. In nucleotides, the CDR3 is TGTGCCAGCAGTCCAGACAGGGGGCGAATTGGCGAGCAGTACTTC. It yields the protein CASSPDRGRIGEQYF.

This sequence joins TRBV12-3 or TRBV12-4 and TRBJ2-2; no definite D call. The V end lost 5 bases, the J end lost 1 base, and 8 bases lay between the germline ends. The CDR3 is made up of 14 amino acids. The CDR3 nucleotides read TGTGCCAGCAGTCTTCTCGGGAACACCGGGGAGCTGTTTTTT. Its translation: CASSLLGNTGELFF.

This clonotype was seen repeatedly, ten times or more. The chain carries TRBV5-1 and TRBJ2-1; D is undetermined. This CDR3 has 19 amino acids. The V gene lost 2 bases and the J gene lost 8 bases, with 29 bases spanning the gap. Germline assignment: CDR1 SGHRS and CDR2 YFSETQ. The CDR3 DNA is TGCGCCAGCAGCTTCTTCTTTTCTGTGGACGGAACGTCCCTCGATGAGCAGTTCTTC. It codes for CASSFFFSVDGTSLDEQFF.

The CDR3 protein is CASSPRRTDDTDTQYF. The CDR3 nucleotides are TGTGCCAGCAGTCCCCGTCGGACCGATGACACAGATACGCAGTATTTT. The V call is TRBV12-3 or TRBV12-4, the J call TRBJ2-3; D ambiguous. This CDR3 contains 16 residues. Trimming took off 5 bases at V and 2 bases at J, with 17 bases between the two ends.

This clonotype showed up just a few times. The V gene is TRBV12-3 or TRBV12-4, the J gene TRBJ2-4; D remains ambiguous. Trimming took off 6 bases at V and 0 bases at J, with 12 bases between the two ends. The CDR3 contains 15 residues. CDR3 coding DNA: TGTGCCAGCAGCGGCCACGTACTAGCCAAAAACATTCAGTACTTC. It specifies CASSGHVLAKNIQYF.

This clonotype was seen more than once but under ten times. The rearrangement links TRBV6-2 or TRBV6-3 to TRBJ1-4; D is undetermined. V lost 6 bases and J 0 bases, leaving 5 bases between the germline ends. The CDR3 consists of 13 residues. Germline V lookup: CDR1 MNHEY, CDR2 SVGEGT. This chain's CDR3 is CASSQSTNEKLFF. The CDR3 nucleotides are TGTGCCAGCAGCCAGTCAACTAATGAAAAACTGTTTTTT.

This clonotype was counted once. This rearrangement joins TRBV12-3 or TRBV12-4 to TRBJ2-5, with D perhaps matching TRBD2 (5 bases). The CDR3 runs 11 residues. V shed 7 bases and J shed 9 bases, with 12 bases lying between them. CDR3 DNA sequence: TGTGCCAGCAAATTAGCGCAGGCCCAGTACTTC. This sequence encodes CASKLAQAQYF.

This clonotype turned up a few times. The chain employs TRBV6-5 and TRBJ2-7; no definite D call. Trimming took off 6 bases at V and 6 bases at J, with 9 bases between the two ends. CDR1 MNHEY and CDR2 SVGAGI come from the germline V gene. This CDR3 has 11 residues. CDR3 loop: CASRGIGEQYF. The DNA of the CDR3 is TGTGCCAGCAGGGGCATCGGCGAGCAGTACTTC.

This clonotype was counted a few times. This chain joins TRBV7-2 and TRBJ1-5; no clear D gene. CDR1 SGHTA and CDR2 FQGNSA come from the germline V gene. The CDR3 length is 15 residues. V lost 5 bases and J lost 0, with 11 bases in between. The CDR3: CASSRGEYSNQPQHF. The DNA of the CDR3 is TGTGCCAGCAGCCGTGGGGAGTATAGCAATCAGCCCCAGCATTTT.

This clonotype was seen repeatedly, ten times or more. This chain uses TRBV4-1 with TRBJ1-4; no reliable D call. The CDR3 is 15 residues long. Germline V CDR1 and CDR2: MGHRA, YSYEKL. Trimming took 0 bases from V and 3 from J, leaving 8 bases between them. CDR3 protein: CASSQDSIPNEKLFF. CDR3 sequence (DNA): TGCGCCAGCAGCCAAGATAGTATCCCTAATGAAAAACTGTTTTTT.

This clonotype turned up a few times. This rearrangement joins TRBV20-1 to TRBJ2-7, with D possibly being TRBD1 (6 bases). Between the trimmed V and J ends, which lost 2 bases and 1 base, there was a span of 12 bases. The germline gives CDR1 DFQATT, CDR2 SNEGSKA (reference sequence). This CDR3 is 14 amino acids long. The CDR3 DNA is TGCAGTGCTAGAAGTACACAGGGATCCTACGAGCAGTACTTC. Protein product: CSARSTQGSYEQYF.

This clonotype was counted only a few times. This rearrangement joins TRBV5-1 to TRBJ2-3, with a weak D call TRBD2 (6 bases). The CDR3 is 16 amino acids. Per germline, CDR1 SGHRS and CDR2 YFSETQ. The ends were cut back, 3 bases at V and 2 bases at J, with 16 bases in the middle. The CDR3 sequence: CASSWAAGLNTDTQYF. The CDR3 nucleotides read TGCGCCAGCAGCTGGGCGGCGGGACTGAACACAGATACGCAGTATTTT.

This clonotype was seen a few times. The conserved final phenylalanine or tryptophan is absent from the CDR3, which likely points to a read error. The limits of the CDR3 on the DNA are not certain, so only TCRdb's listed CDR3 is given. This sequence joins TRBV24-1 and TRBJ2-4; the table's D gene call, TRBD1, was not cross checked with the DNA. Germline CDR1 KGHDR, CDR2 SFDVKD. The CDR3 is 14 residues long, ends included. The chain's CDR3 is CATSDGSTTCFVPC.

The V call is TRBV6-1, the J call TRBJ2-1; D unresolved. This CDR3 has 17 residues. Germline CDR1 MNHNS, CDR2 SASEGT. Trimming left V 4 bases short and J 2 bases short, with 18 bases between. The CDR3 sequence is CASSGHLLGVTYNEQFF. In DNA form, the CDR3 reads TGTGCCAGCAGTGGCCACCTTCTCGGTGTAACCTACAATGAGCAGTTCTTC.